This T cell receptor beta chain is from a study of control samples from healthy donors and cancer patients. The V segment lost 1 base and the J segment 4 bases; nucleotides outside the gene matches: 5. Germline CDR1 reads LNHDA; CDR2 reads SQIVND (reference sequence). CDR3 length equals 16 residues. Here immunoSEQ multiplex PCR was the method, and the copy in TCRdb shows in-frame clones only, minus some. This table holds some 64,000 clones, over 75% found once. The chain uses TRBV19 and TRBJ2-1, with TRBD1 matching 9 bases. This TCR was sampled from a woman aged 45-60 years with colorectal cancer. Specimen: PBMCs. This CDR3 reads CASSIGATGGYNEQFF. CDR3 DNA sequence: TGTGCCAGTAGTATAGGCGCGACAGGGGGATACAATGAGCAGTTCTTC.